The following is a T cell receptor (beta chain) sequence with its context. Antigen specificity is unknown. The primer mix had 60 Vbeta and 13 Jbeta primers. Libraries were prepared by immunoSEQ multiplex PCR; TCRdb keeps only in-frame clonotypes and omits some of them. The sample consists of about 150,000 clones, roughly 77% of them appearing once. CDR1 SGHTA and CDR2 FQGNSA come from the germline V gene. Germline trimming cut 4 bases from V and 5 bases from J; bases unmatched to any gene: 8. The CDR3 extends over 18 amino acids. The data stem from a study of cytomegalovirus exposure and HLA in healthy donors. Points from the study as a whole: Upon later analysis, HLA-associated TCR beta chains proved more clonally expanded than other, equally common chains.

This chain joins TRBV7-2 and TRBJ2-1; 16 bases align to TRBD2. The sequence was collected from a man aged 25 to 40 in good health and CMV-seropositive. The sequenced sample was PBMCs. As DNA, the CDR3 is TGTGCCAGCAGCTCGCCGGGACTAGCGGGGGGGTTGAACAATGAGCAGTTCTTC. It translates to CASSSPGLAGGLNNEQFF.